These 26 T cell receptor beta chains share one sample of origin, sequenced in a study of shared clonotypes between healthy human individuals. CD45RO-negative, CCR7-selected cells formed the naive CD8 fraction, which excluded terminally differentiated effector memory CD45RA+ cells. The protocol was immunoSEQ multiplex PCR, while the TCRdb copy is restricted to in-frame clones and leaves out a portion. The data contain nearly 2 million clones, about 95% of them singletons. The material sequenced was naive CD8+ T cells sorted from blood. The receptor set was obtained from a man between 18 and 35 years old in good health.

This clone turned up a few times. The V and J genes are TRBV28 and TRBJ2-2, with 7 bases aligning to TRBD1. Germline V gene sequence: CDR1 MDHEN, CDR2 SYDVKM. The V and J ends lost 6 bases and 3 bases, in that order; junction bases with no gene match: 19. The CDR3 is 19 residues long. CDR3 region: CASSSPTGTETFDTGELFF. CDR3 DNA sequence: TGTGCCAGCAGCTCACCCACCGGGACAGAGACCTTCGACACCGGGGAGCTGTTTTTT.

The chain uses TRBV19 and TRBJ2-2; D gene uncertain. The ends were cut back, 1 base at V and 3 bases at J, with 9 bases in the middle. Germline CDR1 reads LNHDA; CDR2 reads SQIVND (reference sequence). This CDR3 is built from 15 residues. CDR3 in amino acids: CASSIGPSDTGELFF. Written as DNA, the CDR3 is TGTGCCAGTAGTATAGGTCCCAGCGACACCGGGGAGCTGTTTTTT.

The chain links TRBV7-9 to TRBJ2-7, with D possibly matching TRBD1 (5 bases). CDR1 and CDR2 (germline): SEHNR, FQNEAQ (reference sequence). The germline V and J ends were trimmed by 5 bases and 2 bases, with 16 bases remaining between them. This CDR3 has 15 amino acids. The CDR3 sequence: CASSPQGVHPYEQYF. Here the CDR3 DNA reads TGTGCCAGCAGCCCCCAGGGCGTCCATCCCTACGAGCAGTACTTC.

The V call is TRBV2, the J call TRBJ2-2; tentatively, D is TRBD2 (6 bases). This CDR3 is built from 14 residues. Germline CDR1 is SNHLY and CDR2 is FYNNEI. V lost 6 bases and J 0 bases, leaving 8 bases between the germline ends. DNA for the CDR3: TGTGCCAGCAGAACGGGAGCGAACACCGGGGAGCTGTTTTTT. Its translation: CASRTGANTGELFF.

The CDR3 DNA follows: TGCAGCGCCTGCGTTAGCGGGGGGGGAGAAAATGAGCAGTTCTTC. This translates into CSACVSGGGENEQFF. J is TRBJ2-1 and V is TRBV29-1; 11 positions match TRBD2. The V and J ends lost 7 bases and 7 bases, in that order; junction bases with no gene match: 12. From germline, CDR1 is SQVTM and CDR2 ANQGSEA. The CDR3 extends over 15 amino acids.

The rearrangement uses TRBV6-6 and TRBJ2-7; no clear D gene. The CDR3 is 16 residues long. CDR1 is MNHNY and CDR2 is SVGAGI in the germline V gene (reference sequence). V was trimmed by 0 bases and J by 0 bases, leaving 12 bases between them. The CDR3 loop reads CASSYSTASSSYEQYF. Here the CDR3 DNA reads TGTGCCAGCAGTTACTCGACCGCCTCGTCCTCCTACGAGCAGTACTTC.

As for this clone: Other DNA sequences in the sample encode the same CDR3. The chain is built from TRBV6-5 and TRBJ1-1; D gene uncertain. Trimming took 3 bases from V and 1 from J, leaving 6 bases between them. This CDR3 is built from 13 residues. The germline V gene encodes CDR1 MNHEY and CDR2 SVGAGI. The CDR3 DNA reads TGTGCCAGCAGTTATTCCAGGAACACTGAAGCTTTCTTT. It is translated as CASSYSRNTEAFF.

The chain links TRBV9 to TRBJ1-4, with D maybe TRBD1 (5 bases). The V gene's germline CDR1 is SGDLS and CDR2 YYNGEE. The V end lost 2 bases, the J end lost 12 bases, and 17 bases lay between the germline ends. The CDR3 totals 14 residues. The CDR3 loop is CASSVETGGEELFF. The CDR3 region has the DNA TGTGCCAGCAGCGTCGAGACTGGAGGGGAGGAACTGTTTTTT.

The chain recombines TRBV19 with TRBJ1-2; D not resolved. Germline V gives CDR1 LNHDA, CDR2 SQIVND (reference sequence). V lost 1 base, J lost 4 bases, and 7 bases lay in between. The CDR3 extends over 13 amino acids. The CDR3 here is CASSIGPAYGYTF. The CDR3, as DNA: TGTGCCAGTAGTATAGGTCCGGCCTATGGCTACACCTTC.

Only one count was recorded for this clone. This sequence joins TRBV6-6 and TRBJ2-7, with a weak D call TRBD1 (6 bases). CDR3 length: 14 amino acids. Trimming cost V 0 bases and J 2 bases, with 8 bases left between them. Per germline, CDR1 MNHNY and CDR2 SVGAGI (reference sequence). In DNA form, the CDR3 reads TGTGCCAGCAGTTACTCGCCAGGGGCCTACGAGCAGTACTTC. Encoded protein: CASSYSPGAYEQYF.

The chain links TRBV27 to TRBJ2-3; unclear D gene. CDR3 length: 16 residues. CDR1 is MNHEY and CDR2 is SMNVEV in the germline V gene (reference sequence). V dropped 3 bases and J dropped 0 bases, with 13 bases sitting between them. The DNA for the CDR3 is TGTGCCAGCAGTTTTATTGCGGCCCCTAGCACAGATACGCAGTATTTT. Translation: CASSFIAAPSTDTQYF.

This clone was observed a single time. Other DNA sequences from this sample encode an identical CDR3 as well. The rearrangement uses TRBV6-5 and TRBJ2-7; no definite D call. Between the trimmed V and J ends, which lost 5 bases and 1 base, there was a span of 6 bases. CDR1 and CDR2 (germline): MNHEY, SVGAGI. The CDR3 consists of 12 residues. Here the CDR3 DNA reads TGTGCCAGCAGTGACGGGTCCTACGAGCAGTACTTC. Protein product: CASSDGSYEQYF.

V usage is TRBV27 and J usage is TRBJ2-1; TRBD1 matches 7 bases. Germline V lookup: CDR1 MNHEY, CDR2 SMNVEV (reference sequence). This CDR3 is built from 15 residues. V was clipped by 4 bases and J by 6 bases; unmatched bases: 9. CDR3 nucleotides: TGTGCCAGCAGTTCTTCCCCGACAGGGCCCAATGAGCAGTTCTTC. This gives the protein CASSSSPTGPNEQFF.

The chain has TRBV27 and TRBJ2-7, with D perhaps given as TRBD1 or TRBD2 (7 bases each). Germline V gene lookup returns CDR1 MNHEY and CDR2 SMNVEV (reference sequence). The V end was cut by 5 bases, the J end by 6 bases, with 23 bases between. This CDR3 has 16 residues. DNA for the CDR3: TGTGCCAGCAGTCCCTCAGGGGGGGACGGGGTTTTCGAGCAGTACTTC. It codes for CASSPSGGDGVFEQYF.

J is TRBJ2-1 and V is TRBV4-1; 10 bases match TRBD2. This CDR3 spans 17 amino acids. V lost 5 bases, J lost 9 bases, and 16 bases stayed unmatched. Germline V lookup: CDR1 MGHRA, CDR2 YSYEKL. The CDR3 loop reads CASSERPSGSFIVEQFF. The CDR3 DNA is TGCGCCAGCAGCGAACGCCCTAGCGGGAGTTTCATCGTTGAGCAGTTCTTC.

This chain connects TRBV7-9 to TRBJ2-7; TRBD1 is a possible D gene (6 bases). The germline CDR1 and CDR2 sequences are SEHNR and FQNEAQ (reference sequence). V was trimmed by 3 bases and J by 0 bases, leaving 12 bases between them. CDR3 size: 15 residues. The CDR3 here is CASSFIDRSSYEQYF. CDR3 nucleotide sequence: TGTGCCAGCAGCTTTATTGACAGGAGCTCCTACGAGCAGTACTTC.

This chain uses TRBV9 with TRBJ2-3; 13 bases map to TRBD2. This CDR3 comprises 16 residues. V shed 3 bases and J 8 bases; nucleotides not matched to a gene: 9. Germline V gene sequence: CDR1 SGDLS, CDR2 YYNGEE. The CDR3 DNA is TGTGCCAGCAGCGGACTAGCGGGAGGCCCCTCGAGTACGCAGTATTTT. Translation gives CASSGLAGGPSSTQYF.

CDR3 coding DNA: TGTGCCAGCAGTGCCGGGAGGTCTTACAATGAGCAGTTCTTC. Its protein product is CASSAGRSYNEQFF. The rearrangement links TRBV6-1 to TRBJ2-1; 7 nucleotides align to TRBD2. Germline CDR1 and CDR2: MNHNS and SASEGT. CDR3 size: 14 residues. V dropped 4 bases and J dropped 4; count of bases not matched to a gene: 4.

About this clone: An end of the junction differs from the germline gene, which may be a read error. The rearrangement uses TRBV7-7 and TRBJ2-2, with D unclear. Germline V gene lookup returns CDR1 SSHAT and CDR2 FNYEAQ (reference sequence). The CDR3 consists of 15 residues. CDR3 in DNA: TGTGCTAGCAGCATCACGCCCGGGTCCACCGGGGAGCTGTTTTTT. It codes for CASSITPGSTGELFF.

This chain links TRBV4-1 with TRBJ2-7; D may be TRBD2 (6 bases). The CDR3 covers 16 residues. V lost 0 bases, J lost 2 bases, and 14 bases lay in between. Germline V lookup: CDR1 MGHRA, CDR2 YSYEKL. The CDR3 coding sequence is TGCGCCAGCAGCCAAGATATCGGGGACTCAGCCTACGAGCAGTACTTC. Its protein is CASSQDIGDSAYEQYF.

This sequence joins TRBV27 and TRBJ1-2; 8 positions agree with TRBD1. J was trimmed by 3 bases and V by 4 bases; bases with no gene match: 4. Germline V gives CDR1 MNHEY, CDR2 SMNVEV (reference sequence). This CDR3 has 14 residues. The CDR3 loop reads CASSSDRDYYGYTF. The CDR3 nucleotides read TGTGCCAGCAGTTCGGACAGGGATTACTATGGCTACACCTTC.

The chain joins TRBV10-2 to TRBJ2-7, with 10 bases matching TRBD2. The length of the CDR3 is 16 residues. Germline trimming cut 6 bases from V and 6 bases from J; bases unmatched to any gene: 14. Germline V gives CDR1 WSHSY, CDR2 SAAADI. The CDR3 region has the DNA TGCGCCAGCAGGGGTCTCTTCGGGGAGCGGGGGGGCGAGCAGTACTTC. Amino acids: CASRGLFGERGGEQYF.

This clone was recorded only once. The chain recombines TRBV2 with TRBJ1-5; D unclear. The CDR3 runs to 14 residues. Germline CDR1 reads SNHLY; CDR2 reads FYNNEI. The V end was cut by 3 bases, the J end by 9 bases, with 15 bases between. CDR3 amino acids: CASSELGRLTPQHF. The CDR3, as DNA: TGTGCCAGCAGTGAGTTGGGCCGCTTAACGCCCCAGCATTTT.

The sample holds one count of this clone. CDR3 sequence: CASSPWTSSYEQYF. In DNA form, the CDR3 reads TGTGCCAGCAGCCCCTGGACGTCCTCCTACGAGCAGTACTTC. The chain is built from TRBV7-2 and TRBJ2-7; D is undetermined. The V end lost 5 bases, the J end lost 0 bases, and 11 bases lay between the germline ends. The germline gives CDR1 SGHTA, CDR2 FQGNSA. The CDR3 covers 14 residues. Based on the CDR3 plus reference TRBV7-2 and TRBJ2-7, the full variable domain is GAGVSQSPSNKVTEKGKDVELRCDPISGHTALYWYRQSLGQGLEFLIYFQGNSAPDKSGLPSDRFSAERTGGSVSTLTIQRTQQEDSAVYLCASSPWTSSYEQYFGPGTRLTVT.

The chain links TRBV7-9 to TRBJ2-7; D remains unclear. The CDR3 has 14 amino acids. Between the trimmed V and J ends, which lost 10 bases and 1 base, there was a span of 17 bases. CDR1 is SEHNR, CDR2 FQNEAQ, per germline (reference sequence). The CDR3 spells CATSMQVSSYEQYF. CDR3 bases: TGTGCCACCTCTATGCAGGTCTCGTCCTACGAGCAGTACTTC. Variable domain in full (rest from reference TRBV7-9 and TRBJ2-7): DTGVSQNPRHKITKRGQNVTFRCDPISEHNRLYWYRQTLGQGPEFLTYFQNEAQLEKSRLLSDRFSAERPKGSFSTLEIQRTEQGDSAMYLCATSMQVSSYEQYFGPGTRLTVT.

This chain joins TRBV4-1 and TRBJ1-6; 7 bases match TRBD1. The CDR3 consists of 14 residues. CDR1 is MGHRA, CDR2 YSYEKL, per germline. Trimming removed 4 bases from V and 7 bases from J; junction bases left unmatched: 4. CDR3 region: CASSRGQENSPLHF. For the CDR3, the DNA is TGCGCCAGCAGCCGAGGACAGGAGAATTCACCCCTCCACTTT.